This T cell receptor (beta chain) comes out of a study of blood T cell repertoires in COVID-19 (dated by TCRdb to 2020 to 2021). Broadly, across the study: The collaborator samples originated in the United States, Italy and Spain and spanned the acute and convalescent phases of COVID-19. The material from the prospective study consisted of cDNA or gDNA derived from T cells, B-cell-depleted T cells, or PBMCs. Subjects who had been exposed to COVID-19, were actively infected with it, or had recovered from it provided the deeply sampled blood TCRbeta repertoires that made up the dataset. Samples came from the ongoing ImmuneRACE study (first 160 participants) plus 1,254 subjects from 6 global collaborators. Where available, HLA class I and class II types were taken from metadata supplied by the sample provider and were not determined by assay-based typing. The repertoires were made available in a free public database intended to serve as a resource for research on the immune response to SARS-CoV-2. Nearly every sample came with metadata listing a de-identified subject ID, COVID-19 status, age in years and sex. Paper-wide results and their limitations: How much clinical and demographic metadata was included differed by source and by participant, and the metadata was provided uncurated.

The immunoSEQ Assay, a bias-controlled multiplex PCR, was used to amplify TCRbeta CDR3 regions from genomic DNA. The source study handled its data this way. The number of nucleated cells in each sample was estimated by amplification of reference gene primers within the assay. To quantify the absolute abundance of each unique TCRbeta CDR3 rearrangement, sequence reads were collapsed and filtered. For each sample, productive Simpson clonality was calculated as the square root of Simpson's diversity index over productive rearrangements. Not all clones reach the TCRdb copy of this immuneACCESS table, which keeps in-frame sequences only. Checked studies attribute under half of the gap to unresolved V genes and leave the rest unexplained. D and trimming come from the DNA, and the V and J calls and clone size come from that table. Here the sample has approximately 13,000 clones; roughly nine tenths occur a single time. The ten most abundant clones make up 15% to 20% of the sample.

Concerning this clone itself: It lacks a known antigen. It has no much larger one-base neighbor in the sample; base qualities were not kept.

From cysteine to phenylalanine, the CDR3 is 15 amino acids long. This entry keeps only the CDR3 DNA: 45 bases, framed from base 1. Trimming removed 8 bases from V and 4 bases from J; the gene matches leave 10 bases unexplained. CDR1 LNHNV and CDR2 YYDKDF are derived from the germline V gene (reference sequence). Whole blood was collected in K2EDTA tubes by collaborating institutions according to the institutions' own protocols. For TCRbeta analysis, collaborator samples were shipped as frozen whole blood, as isolated PBMCs, or as DNA extracted from either sample type. The receptor was isolated from a human donor with active COVID-19. The donor label of this sample is uncertain. Recombination joined TRBV15 with TRBJ1-2, with 10 central nucleotides matching TRBD1. The sequenced sample consisted of peripheral blood. The CDR3 sequence is CATYPGQGIGYGYTF. The nucleotide sequence reads TGTGCCACCTACCCGGGACAGGGGATCGGCTATGGCTACACCTTC.